The 6 T cell receptor beta chains in this list originate from one sample, sequenced in a study of T cell responses to AZD1222 COVID-19 vaccine. Profiled with immunoSEQ multiplex PCR; TCRdb holds only in-frame clones, not every one. The table records about 99,000 clones, nearly 90% of them present only once. The specimen comprised peripheral blood, sampled on day 0 of AZD1222 vaccination. The receptors were sampled from an adult in good health.

This rearrangement joins TRBV19 to TRBJ1-4; D not resolved. This CDR3 is 15 amino acids long. V lost 7 bases, J lost 0 bases, and 12 bases lay in between. Germline V gene lookup returns CDR1 LNHDA and CDR2 SQIVND (reference sequence). CDR3 coding DNA: TGTGCCAGTACTCCTAAGGTTGCAACTAATGAAAAACTGTTTTTT. Its translation is CASTPKVATNEKLFF. Supplemented by reference TRBV19 and TRBJ1-4, the full variable domain reads DGGITQSPKYLFRKEGQNVTLSCEQNLNHDAMYWYRQDPGQGLRLIYYSQIVNDFQKGDIAEGYSVSREKKESFPLTVTSAQKNPTAFYLCASTPKVATNEKLFFGSGTQLSVL.

This clone showed up just a few times. The rearrangement joins TRBV14 to TRBJ1-2, with D maybe TRBD1 (5 bases). The CDR3 has 13 residues. V gave up 4 bases and J gave up 7 bases, with 13 bases separating them. Germline CDR1 reads SGHDN; CDR2 reads FVKESK. CDR3 sequence: CASSRTPVTGYTF. CDR3 sequence (DNA): TGTGCCAGCAGCCGGACACCCGTAACTGGCTACACCTTC.

The genes are TRBV5-4 and TRBJ2-7; TRBD1 agrees at 9 bases. J gave up 4 bases and V 5 bases, and 4 bases lay outside the gene matches. Germline V gives CDR1 SGHNT, CDR2 YYREEE (reference sequence). The CDR3 contains 13 residues. CDR3 residues: CASRRGQGYEQYF. In DNA, the CDR3 is TGTGCCAGCAGAAGGGGACAGGGTTACGAGCAGTACTTC.

The CDR3: CASSDRDSYEKLFF. The CDR3, as DNA: TGTGCCAGCAGTGACCGGGACAGCTATGAAAAACTGTTTTTT. The gene calls are TRBV6-1 and TRBJ1-4, with 7 bases lining up with TRBD1. The V gene's germline CDR1 is MNHNS and CDR2 SASEGT. Trimming removed 3 bases from V and 6 bases from J; junction bases left unmatched: 4. The length of the CDR3 is 14 residues.

This clone has a single count. This sequence joins TRBV7-9 and TRBJ2-1; 7 bases are shared with TRBD1. This CDR3 spans 14 amino acids. Per germline, CDR1 SEHNR and CDR2 FQNEAQ (reference sequence). V shed 5 bases, J shed 4 bases, and the junction held 5 bases outside the gene matches. The DNA of the CDR3 is TGTGCCAGCAGCCTCGGGACAGTATACAATGAGCAGTTCTTC. Translation: CASSLGTVYNEQFF.

This chain connects TRBV27 to TRBJ2-3; 10 bases match TRBD2. Trimming at V came to 5 bases and at J to 7 bases, leaving 6 bases not matched to a gene. CDR3 length: 14 amino acids. Germline-derived CDR1 and CDR2 are MNHEY and SMNVEV (reference sequence). The CDR3 sequence is CASSSWTSGNTQYF. The CDR3 DNA is TGTGCCAGCAGTAGCTGGACTAGCGGAAATACGCAGTATTTT.